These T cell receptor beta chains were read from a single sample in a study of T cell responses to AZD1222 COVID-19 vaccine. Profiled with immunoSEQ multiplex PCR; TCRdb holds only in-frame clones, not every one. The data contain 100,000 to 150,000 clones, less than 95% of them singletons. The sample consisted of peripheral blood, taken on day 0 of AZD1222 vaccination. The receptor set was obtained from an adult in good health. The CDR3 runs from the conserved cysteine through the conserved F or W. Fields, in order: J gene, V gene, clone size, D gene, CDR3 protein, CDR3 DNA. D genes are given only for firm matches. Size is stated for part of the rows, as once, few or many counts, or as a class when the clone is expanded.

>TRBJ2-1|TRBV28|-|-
CASSSPGRSSYNEQFF
TGTGCCAGCAGTTCCCCCGGGCGGTCCTCCTACAATGAGCAGTTCTTC
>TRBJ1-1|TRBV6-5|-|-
CASSAIQNTEAFF
TGTGCCAGCAGCGCCATACAGAACACTGAAGCTTTCTTT
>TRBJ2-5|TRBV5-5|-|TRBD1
CASSYTWTGQETQYF
TGTGCCAGCAGCTATACTTGGACAGGGCAAGAGACCCAGTACTTC
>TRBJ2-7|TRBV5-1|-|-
CASSLEGSSYEQYF
TGCGCCAGCAGCTTGGAGGGGAGCTCCTACGAGCAGTACTTC
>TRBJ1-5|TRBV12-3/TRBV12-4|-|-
CASSSGTNQPQHF
TGTGCCAGCAGTTCCGGGACCAATCAGCCCCAGCATTTT
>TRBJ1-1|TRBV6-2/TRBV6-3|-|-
CASSYPGRGDTEAFF
TGTGCCAGCAGTTACCCAGGACGGGGGGACACTGAAGCTTTCTTT
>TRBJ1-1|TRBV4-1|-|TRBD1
CASSQEKHRGRYEAFF
TGCGCCAGCAGCCAAGAAAAACACAGGGGAAGGTATGAAGCTTTCTTT
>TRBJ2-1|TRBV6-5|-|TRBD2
CASRASGRYYNEQFF
TGTGCCAGCAGGGCAAGCGGGAGGTATTACAATGAGCAGTTCTTC
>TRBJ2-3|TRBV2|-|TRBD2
CASSATSGFPTDTQYF
TGTGCCAGCAGTGCGACTAGCGGTTTCCCCACAGATACGCAGTATTTT
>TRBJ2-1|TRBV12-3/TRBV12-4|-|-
CASSFRGYNEQFF
TGTGCCAGCAGTTTTAGGGGGTACAATGAGCAGTTCTTC
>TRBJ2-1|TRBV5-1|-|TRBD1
CASSPGAGGAYNEQFF
TGCGCCAGCAGCCCCGGTGCAGGGGGCGCCTACAATGAGCAGTTCTTC
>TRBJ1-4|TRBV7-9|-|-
CASSLGGNEKLFF
TGTGCCAGCAGCTTAGGGGGTAATGAAAAACTGTTTTTT
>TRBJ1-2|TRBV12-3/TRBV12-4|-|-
CASSPVGYGYTF
TGTGCCAGCAGCCCAGTCGGCTATGGCTACACCTTC
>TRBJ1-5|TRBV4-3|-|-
CASSSELSSYQPQHF
TGCGCCAGCAGCTCAGAATTATCCAGTTATCAGCCCCAGCATTTT
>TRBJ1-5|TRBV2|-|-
CASSEERFNSNQPQHF
TGTGCCAGCAGTGAAGAGCGTTTCAATAGCAATCAGCCCCAGCATTTT
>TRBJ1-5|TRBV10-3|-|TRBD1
CAIRGQADQPQHF
TGTGCCATCAGGGGACAGGCTGATCAGCCCCAGCATTTT
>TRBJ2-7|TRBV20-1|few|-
CSASTGTYEQYF
TGCAGTGCTAGTACAGGTACCTACGAGCAGTACTTC
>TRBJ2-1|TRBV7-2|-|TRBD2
CASSTPGLAGGQFF
TGTGCCAGCAGCACCCCCGGACTAGCGGGAGGTCAGTTCTTC
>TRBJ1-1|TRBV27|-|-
CASSVTRPGNTEAFF
TGTGCCAGCAGTGTCACACGGCCAGGTAACACTGAAGCTTTCTTT
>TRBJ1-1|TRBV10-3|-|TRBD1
CAISPGGTEAFF
TGTGCCATCAGCCCAGGGGGGACTGAAGCTTTCTTT
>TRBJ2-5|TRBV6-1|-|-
CASSEMGSVRETQYF
TGTGCCAGCAGTGAAATGGGGAGCGTGAGGGAGACCCAGTACTTC
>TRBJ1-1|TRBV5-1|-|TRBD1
CASSRDRGTEAFF
TGCGCCAGCAGCCGTGACAGGGGGACTGAAGCTTTCTTT
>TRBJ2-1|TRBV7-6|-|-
CASSLGSGGFSYNEQFF
TGTGCCAGCAGCTTAGGTTCTGGGGGTTTCTCCTACAATGAGCAGTTCTTC
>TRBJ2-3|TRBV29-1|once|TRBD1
CSVEGSGGRDTQYF
TGCAGCGTTGAGGGGTCAGGGGGCAGGGATACGCAGTATTTT
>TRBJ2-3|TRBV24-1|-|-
CATQGPGTDTQYF
TGTGCCACCCAGGGGCCTGGGACAGATACGCAGTATTTT
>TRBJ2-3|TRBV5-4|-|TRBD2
CASSSEREGPSDTQYF
TGTGCCAGCAGCTCTGAGCGGGAGGGCCCGTCAGATACGCAGTATTTT
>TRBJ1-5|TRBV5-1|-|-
CASSLAAGPSNQPQHF
TGCGCCAGCAGCTTGGCGGCGGGGCCTAGCAATCAGCCCCAGCATTTT
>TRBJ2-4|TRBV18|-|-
CASSPPVAKNIQYF
TGTGCCAGCTCACCACCGGTAGCCAAAAACATTCAGTACTTC
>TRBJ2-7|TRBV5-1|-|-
CASTSGTYEQYF
TGCGCCAGCACCTCGGGGACCTACGAGCAGTACTTC
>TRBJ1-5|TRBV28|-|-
CASSLIQSGQPQHF
TGTGCCAGCAGTTTAATCCAGTCCGGTCAGCCCCAGCATTTT
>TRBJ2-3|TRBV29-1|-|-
CSVAAVRTDTQYF
TGCAGCGTTGCGGCGGTTCGCACAGATACGCAGTATTTT